These T cell receptor beta chains were read from a single sample in a study of CD8 T cells in acute hepatitis C reinfection. TCRdb keeps only in-frame clones here, not all; method: immunoSEQ multiplex PCR. Altogether tens of thousands of clones are present, approximately 85% being singletons, with the ten largest covering roughly 9.7%. Sequencing was carried out using naive CD8+ T cells from PBMCs. Receptors were obtained from a woman aged 18-29 years who spontaneously cleared hepatitis C infection. Both conserved end residues are part of each CDR3. The D gene is left open where the match is weak. Some rows have no size entry. The others give once, few or many, or a class for an expanded clone.

-	TRBV5-4	-	TRBJ1-2	CASSLGPGAGNGYTF	TGTGCCAGCAGCTTGGGGCCAGGTGCTGGCAATGGCTACACCTTC
TRBD1	TRBV30	-	TRBJ1-1	CAWSVRQGARTEAFF	TGTGCCTGGAGCGTAAGACAGGGGGCGCGAACTGAAGCTTTCTTT
-	TRBV6-5	-	TRBJ2-5	CASSHRRKAGETQYF	TGTGCCAGCAGCCACCGGCGGAAGGCCGGGGAGACCCAGTACTTC
TRBD2	TRBV7-9	once	TRBJ2-1	CASSTSSGSYNEQFF	TGTGCCAGCAGCACCTCTAGCGGGTCCTACAATGAGCAGTTCTTC
-	TRBV5-6	-	TRBJ1-1	CASSLLRGTGTEAFF	TGTGCCAGCAGCTTGTTGCGGGGCACGGGCACTGAAGCTTTCTTT
-	TRBV20-1	-	TRBJ2-3	CSADSWEAEYF	TGCAGTGCAGACTCATGGGAGGCGGAGTATTTT
-	TRBV27	-	TRBJ1-2	CASGVWGAHGYTF	TGTGCCAGCGGGGTTTGGGGGGCGCATGGCTACACCTTC
TRBD1	TRBV14	-	TRBJ2-7	CASSPRGQGTYEQYF	TGTGCCAGCAGCCCCAGGGGGCAAGGGACCTACGAGCAGTACTTC
-	TRBV6-1	-	TRBJ2-7	CASIVGRELFYEQYF	TGTGCCAGTATCGTGGGGCGCGAACTCTTCTACGAGCAGTACTTC
TRBD2	TRBV27	few	TRBJ2-5	CASSLLAGGEETQYF	TGTGCCAGCAGTTTACTAGCGGGAGGGGAAGAGACCCAGTACTTC
TRBD1	TRBV7-3	once	TRBJ2-7	CASSPGQGPLYEQYF	TGTGCCAGCAGCCCGGGACAGGGCCCCTTGTACGAGCAGTACTTC
-	TRBV9	-	TRBJ1-1	CASSPRGPGAFF	TGTGCCAGCAGCCCCCGGGGTCCGGGGGCTTTCTTT
-	TRBV5-3	-	TRBJ2-1	CARSLAGSYNEQFF	TGTGCCAGAAGCTTGGCAGGGTCCTACAATGAGCAGTTCTTC
-	TRBV7-9	-	TRBJ2-1	CASSLVPHNEQFF	TGTGCCAGCAGCTTAGTCCCCCACAATGAGCAGTTCTTC
-	TRBV27	-	TRBJ2-1	CASSIFTRGPYNEQFF	TGTGCCAGCAGTATTTTTACGAGGGGCCCCTACAATGAGCAGTTCTTC
TRBD2	TRBV7-9	few	TRBJ2-7	CASSLRTSGEPYEQYF	TGTGCCAGCAGCTTAAGGACTAGCGGGGAACCTTACGAGCAGTACTTC
-	TRBV6-1	-	TRBJ2-7	CASSENQAYEQYF	TGTGCCAGCAGTGAAAACCAAGCCTACGAGCAGTACTTC
TRBD1	TRBV19	-	TRBJ2-6	CASSRPRTGKKAGANVLTF	TGTGCCAGTAGTAGGCCTCGGACAGGGAAAAAGGCTGGGGCCAACGTCCTGACTTTC
-	TRBV9	once	TRBJ2-7	CASSVGPSYEQYF	TGTGCCAGCAGCGTAGGCCCTAGCTACGAGCAGTACTTC
TRBD2	TRBV7-6	-	TRBJ2-1	CASSQLAGVDNEQFF	TGTGCCAGCAGCCAACTAGCGGGAGTAGACAATGAGCAGTTCTTC
-	TRBV5-5	-	TRBJ2-3	CASSPEGGADTQYF	TGTGCCAGCAGCCCGGAAGGAGGGGCAGATACGCAGTATTTT
-	TRBV19	-	TRBJ2-1	CASSIDYPPQSSYNEQFF	TGTGCCAGTAGTATAGATTACCCCCCCCAAAGCTCCTACAATGAGCAGTTCTTC
TRBD2	TRBV2	-	TRBJ2-5	CASSPLAEETQYF	TGTGCCAGCAGTCCTCTAGCGGAAGAGACCCAGTACTTC
-	TRBV6-5	-	TRBJ1-2	CASSKPGQTNYGYTF	TGTGCCAGCAGCAAACCCGGACAGACTAACTATGGCTACACCTTC
-	TRBV5-4	-	TRBJ2-2	CASSSNEAPGELFF	TGTGCCAGCAGCTCGAATGAGGCGCCCGGGGAGCTGTTTTTT
-	TRBV19	once	TRBJ1-5	CASSTSSNWQPQHF	TGTGCCAGTAGTACCTCTTCAAACTGGCAGCCCCAGCATTTT
-	TRBV5-1	-	TRBJ1-2	CASSPPLWTDNYGYTF	TGCGCCAGCAGCCCCCCCCTCTGGACAGATAACTATGGCTACACCTTC
-	TRBV7-9	-	TRBJ1-1	CASSASDGSNTEAFF	TGTGCCAGCAGTGCTTCTGACGGTTCGAACACTGAAGCTTTCTTT
-	TRBV27	-	TRBJ1-5	CASSLSGVGQPQHF	TGTGCCAGCAGTTTATCGGGGGTCGGTCAGCCCCAGCATTTT
-	TRBV7-9	-	TRBJ1-1	CASSSSERNTEAFF	TGTGCCAGCAGCTCATCAGAGCGGAACACTGAAGCTTTCTTT
TRBD2	TRBV11-2	-	TRBJ2-1	CASSAGTSDYNEQFF	TGTGCCAGCAGCGCAGGGACTAGCGACTACAATGAGCAGTTCTTC
TRBD1	TRBV10-3	-	TRBJ2-5	CAIMRDRGLETQYF	TGTGCCATCATGCGGGACAGGGGGCTGGAGACCCAGTACTTC
-	TRBV5-6	-	TRBJ2-2	CASSLNTGELFF	TGTGCCAGCAGCTTGAACACCGGGGAGCTGTTTTTT
TRBD2	TRBV9	-	TRBJ2-1	CASSATSGPNNEQFF	TGTGCCAGCAGCGCCACTAGCGGCCCTAACAATGAGCAGTTCTTC
-	TRBV2	-	TRBJ2-7	CAVRVGLEQYF	TGTGCCGTCCGGGTGGGGCTCGAGCAGTACTTC
-	TRBV11-2	-	TRBJ2-7	CASTPGGSYEQYF	TGTGCCAGCACCCCTGGGGGGTCCTACGAGCAGTACTTC
TRBD1	TRBV30	-	TRBJ1-2	CAWSSGQGAYGYTF	TGTGCCTGGAGTTCCGGACAGGGCGCCTATGGCTACACCTTC
-	TRBV1	-	TRBJ2-5	CTSSQGLRGAQETQYF	TGCACCAGCAGCCAAGGCCTGCGGGGGGCCCAAGAGACCCAGTACTTC
-	TRBV6-5	few	TRBJ2-2	CASSFRDFTGELFF	TGTGCCAGCAGTTTCCGGGACTTCACCGGGGAGCTGTTTTTT
TRBD2	TRBV2	-	TRBJ2-1	CASKVFLGLAGGQIYDEQFF	TGTGCCAGCAAAGTTTTTTTGGGACTAGCGGGAGGGCAAATCTATGATGAGCAGTTCTTC
TRBD1	TRBV30	once	TRBJ1-2	CAWSATGFYGYTF	TGTGCCTGGAGCGCGACAGGGTTCTATGGCTACACCTTC
-	TRBV21-1	-	TRBJ1-3	CASSKRHFSGNTIYF	TGTGCCAGCAGCAAGCGGCATTTCTCTGGAAACACCATATATTTT
-	TRBV5-1	-	TRBJ2-5	CASGTPQETQYF	TGCGCCTCCGGGACACCCCAAGAGACCCAGTACTTC